Given below is one T cell receptor (beta chain) in context. Its target is unknown. The entry originates in a study of blood T cells in healthy people across ages. Study results and caveats: Compared with aged donors, long-lived donors showed fewer expanded clones, suggesting selection. Percentage of naive T cells showed a strong correlation with TCR beta diversity. The study lacked donor CMV status, which possibly confounded expanded clonotype changes.

The second PCR ran roughly 6 to 12 cycles with a sample-barcoded 5' primer and J-beta primers. TCRdb re-analysed the 5' RACE reads in MiXCR, keeping a single row per CDR3 protein. The sample has 800,000 to 950,000 distinct CDR3 sequences, about 34% seen once; the top ten hold 10% to 15%. Sequencing was done on a sample of blood. The sequence was obtained from a man between 18 and 35 years old in good health.

CDR3 protein: CASSQFGAQTFNYGYTF. The CDR3 coding sequence is TGCGCCAGCAGCCAGTTCGGAGCCCAAACTTTTAACTATGGCTACACCTTC. The chain combines TRBV4-1 with TRBJ1-2, with D unresolved. This CDR3 comprises 17 residues. Between the trimmed V and J ends, which lost 3 bases and 1 base, there was a span of 18 bases. Germline values: CDR1 MGHRA, CDR2 YSYEKL.